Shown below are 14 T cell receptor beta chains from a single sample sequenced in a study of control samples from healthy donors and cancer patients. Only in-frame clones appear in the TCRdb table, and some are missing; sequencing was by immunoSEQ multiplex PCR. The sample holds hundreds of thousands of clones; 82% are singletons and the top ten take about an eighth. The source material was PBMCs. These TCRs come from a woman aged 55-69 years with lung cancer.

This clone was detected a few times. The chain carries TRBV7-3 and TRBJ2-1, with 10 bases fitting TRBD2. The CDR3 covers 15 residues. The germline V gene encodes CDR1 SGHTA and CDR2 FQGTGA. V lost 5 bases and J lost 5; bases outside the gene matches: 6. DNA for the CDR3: TGTGCCAGCAGCCAACTAGCGGGACAGAACAATGAGCAGTTCTTC. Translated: CASSQLAGQNNEQFF. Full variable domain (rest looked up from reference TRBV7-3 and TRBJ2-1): GAGVSQTPSNKVTEKGKYVELRCDPISGHTALYWYRQSLGQGPEFLIYFQGTGAADDSGLPNDRFFAVRPEGSVSTLKIQRTERGDSAVYLCASSQLAGQNNEQFFGPGTRLTVL.

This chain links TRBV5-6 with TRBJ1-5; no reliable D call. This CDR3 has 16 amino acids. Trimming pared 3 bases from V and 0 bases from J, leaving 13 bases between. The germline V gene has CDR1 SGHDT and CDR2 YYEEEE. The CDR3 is CASSWGGRYSNQPQHF. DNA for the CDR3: TGTGCCAGCAGCTGGGGAGGGAGATATAGCAATCAGCCCCAGCATTTT.

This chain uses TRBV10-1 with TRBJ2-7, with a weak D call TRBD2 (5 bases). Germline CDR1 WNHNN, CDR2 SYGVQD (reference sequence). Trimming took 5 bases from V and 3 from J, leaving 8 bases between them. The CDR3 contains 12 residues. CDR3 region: CASSPGLYEQYF. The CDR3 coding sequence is TGCGCCAGCAGTCCTGGACTCTACGAGCAGTACTTC.

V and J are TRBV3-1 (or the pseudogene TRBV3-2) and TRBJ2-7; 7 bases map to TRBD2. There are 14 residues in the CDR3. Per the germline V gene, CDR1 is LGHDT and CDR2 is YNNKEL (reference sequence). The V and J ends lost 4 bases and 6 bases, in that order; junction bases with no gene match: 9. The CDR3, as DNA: TGTGCCAGCAGCCCCTGGCGGGAGTCGCTCGAGCAGTACTTC. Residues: CASSPWRESLEQYF.

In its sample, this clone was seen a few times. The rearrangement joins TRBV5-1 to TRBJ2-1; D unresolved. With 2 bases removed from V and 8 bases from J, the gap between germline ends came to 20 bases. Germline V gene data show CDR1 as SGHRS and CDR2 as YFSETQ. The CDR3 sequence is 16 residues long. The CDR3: CASSFDSWSRVDEQFF. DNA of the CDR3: TGCGCCAGCAGCTTTGATAGTTGGTCCCGAGTCGATGAGCAGTTCTTC.

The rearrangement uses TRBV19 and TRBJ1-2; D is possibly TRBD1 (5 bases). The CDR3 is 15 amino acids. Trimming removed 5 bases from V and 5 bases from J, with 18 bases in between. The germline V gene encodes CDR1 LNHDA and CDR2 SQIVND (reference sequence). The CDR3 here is CASSVLTGRGYGYTF. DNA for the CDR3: TGTGCCAGTAGTGTCCTTACGGGACGGGGGTATGGCTACACCTTC.

The chain's CDR3 is CASSLAIGTRADEQFF. The CDR3, as DNA: TGTGCCAGCAGCTTAGCGATAGGGACCAGGGCGGATGAGCAGTTCTTC. The rearrangement joins TRBV7-9 to TRBJ2-1; D possibly uses TRBD1 or TRBD2 (5 bases each). Trimming removed 0 bases from V and 8 bases from J, with 17 bases in between. From germline, CDR1 is SEHNR and CDR2 FQNEAQ (reference sequence). The CDR3 spans 16 residues. Combining the CDR3 with reference TRBV7-9 and TRBJ2-1 gives the whole variable domain DTGVSQNPRHKITKRGQNVTFRCDPISEHNRLYWYRQTLGQGPEFLTYFQNEAQLEKSRLLSDRFSAERPKGSFSTLEIQRTEQGDSAMYLCASSLAIGTRADEQFFGPGTRLTVL.

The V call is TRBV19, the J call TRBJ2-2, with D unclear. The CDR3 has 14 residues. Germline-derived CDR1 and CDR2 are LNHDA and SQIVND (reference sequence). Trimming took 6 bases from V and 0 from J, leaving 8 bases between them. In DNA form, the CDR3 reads TGTGCCAGTAGCCCCGGGTCGAACACCGGGGAGCTGTTTTTT. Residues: CASSPGSNTGELFF.

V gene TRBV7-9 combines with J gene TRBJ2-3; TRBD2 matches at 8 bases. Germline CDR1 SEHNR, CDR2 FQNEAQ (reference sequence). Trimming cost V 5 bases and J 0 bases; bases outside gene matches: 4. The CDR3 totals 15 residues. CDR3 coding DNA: TGTGCCAGCAGCGTTAGCGGGACTAGCACAGATACGCAGTATTTT. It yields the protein CASSVSGTSTDTQYF.

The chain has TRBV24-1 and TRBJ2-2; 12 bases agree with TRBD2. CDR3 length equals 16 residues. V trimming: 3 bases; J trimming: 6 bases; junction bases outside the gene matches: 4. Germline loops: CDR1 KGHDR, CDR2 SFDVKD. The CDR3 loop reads CATSDPSSGRAGELFF. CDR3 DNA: TGTGCCACCAGTGATCCATCTAGCGGGAGGGCCGGGGAGCTGTTTTTT.

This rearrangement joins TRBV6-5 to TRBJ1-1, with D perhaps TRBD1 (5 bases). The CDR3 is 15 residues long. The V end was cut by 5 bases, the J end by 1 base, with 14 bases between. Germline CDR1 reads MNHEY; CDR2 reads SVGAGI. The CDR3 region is CASSTSAQGNTEAFF. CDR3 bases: TGTGCCAGCAGTACCTCAGCCCAGGGGAACACTGAAGCTTTCTTT.

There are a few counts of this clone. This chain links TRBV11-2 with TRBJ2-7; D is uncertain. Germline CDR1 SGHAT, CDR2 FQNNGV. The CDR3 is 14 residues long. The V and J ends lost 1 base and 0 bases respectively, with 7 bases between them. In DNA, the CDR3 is TGTGCCAGCAGCTTAGGTGGCGGCTCCTACGAGCAGTACTTC. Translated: CASSLGGGSYEQYF.

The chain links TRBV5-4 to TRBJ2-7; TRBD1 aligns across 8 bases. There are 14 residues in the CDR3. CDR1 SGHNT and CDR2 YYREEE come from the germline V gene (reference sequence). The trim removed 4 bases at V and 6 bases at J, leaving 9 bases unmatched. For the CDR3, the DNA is TGTGCCAGCAGCCTGGGACAGGCCCCTGGCGAGCAGTACTTC. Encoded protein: CASSLGQAPGEQYF.

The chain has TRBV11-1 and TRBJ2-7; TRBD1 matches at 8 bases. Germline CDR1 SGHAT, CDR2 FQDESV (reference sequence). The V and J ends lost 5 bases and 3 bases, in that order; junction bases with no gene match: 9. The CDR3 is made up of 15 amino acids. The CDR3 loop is CASSITGQDVYEQYF. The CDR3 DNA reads TGTGCCAGCAGCATTACGGGACAGGACGTCTACGAGCAGTACTTC.